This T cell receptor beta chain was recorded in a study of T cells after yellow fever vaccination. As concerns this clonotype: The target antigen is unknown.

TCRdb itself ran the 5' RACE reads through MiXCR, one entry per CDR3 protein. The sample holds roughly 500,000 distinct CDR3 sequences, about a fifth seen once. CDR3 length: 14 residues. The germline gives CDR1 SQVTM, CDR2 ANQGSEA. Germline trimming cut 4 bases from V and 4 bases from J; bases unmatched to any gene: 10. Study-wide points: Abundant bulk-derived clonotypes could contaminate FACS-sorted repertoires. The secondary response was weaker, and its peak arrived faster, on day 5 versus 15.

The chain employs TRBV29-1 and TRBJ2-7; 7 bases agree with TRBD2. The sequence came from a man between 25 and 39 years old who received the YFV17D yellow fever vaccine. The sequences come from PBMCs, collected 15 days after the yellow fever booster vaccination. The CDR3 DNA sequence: TGCAGCGTTGGCGCCGGTGCTAGCGGTTACGAGCAGTACTTC. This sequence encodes CSVGAGASGYEQYF.